Here is one T cell receptor beta chain with its context. Its target is not known. This sample was included in a study of beta chain features in type 1 diabetes. On the study more broadly: The patients were much like the healthy donors in age, gender and cell yields. General study results and limits: Among patients with Type 1 diabetes, TCRB CDR3s were moderately but significantly shorter in every one of the four CD4+ subsets. It was among patients, rather than healthy donors, that naive, central memory and Treg TCRB repertoires appeared more similar.

The entirety of the isolated RNA underwent reverse transcription, so expressed TCRB transcripts were sequenced. The assay was immunoSEQ multiplex PCR, and TCRdb's table has in-frame clones only and misses some. The data show some 170,000 clones, with roughly 63% seen just once and approximately 0.089% held by the top ten. Per donor, one heparinised blood draw averaged roughly 120 mL. Sorted populations all had greater than 95% purity. Germline assignment: CDR1 MGHDK and CDR2 SYGVNS. The CDR3 covers 14 residues. Between the trimmed V and J ends, which lost 0 bases and 8 bases, there was a span of 13 bases.

This chain links TRBV25-1 with TRBJ1-2; D unresolved. The sample taken for sequencing was naive CD4+ T cells from blood. This TCR was recovered from a man aged 25-45 years with type 1 diabetes. For the CDR3, the DNA is TGTGCCAGCAGTGAATATACGGGCTCTCGGGGCTACACCTTC. This codes for CASSEYTGSRGYTF.